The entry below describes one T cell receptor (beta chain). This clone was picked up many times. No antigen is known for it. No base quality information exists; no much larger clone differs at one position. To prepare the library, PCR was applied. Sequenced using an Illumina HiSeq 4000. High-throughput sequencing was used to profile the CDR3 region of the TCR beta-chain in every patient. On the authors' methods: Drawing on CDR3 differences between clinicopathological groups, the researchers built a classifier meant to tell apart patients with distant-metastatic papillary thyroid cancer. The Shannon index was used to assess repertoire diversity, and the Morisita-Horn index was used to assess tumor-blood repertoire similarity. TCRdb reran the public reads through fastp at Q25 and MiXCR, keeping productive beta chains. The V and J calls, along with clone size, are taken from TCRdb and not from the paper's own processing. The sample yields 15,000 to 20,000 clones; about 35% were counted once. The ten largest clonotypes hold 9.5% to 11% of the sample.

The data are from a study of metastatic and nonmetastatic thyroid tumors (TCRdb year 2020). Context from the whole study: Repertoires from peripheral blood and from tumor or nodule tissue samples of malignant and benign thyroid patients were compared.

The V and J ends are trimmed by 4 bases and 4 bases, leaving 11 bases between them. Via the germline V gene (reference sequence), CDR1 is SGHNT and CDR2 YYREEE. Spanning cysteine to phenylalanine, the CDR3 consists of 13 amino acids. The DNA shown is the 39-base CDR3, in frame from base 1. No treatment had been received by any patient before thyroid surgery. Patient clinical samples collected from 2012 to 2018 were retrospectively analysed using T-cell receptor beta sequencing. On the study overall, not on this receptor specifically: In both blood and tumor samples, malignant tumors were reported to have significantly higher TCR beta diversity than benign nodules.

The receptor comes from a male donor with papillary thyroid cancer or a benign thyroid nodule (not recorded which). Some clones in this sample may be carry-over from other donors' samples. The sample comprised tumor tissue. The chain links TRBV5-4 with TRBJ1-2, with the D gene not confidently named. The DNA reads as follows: TGTGCCAGCAGCCCGCGTGGGCTCTATGGCTACACCTTC. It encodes CASSPRGLYGYTF.